This TCR beta chain was sequenced for a study of blood T cell repertoires in COVID-19. Study as a whole: The United States, Italy and Spain supplied acute and convalescent COVID-19 samples. PBMCs, B-cell-depleted T cells, or T cells were the source of the cDNA or gDNA that made up the material.

V shed 4 bases, J shed 4 bases, and the junction held 5 bases outside the gene matches. This CDR3 has 14 amino acids. Germline-derived CDR1 and CDR2 are KGHSH and LQKENI. In the original processing: Nucleated cell counts were estimated from reference gene primer amplification. Sequencing used immunoSEQ multiplex PCR; TCRdb keeps in-frame clones, though not all of them. The V and J calls and the clone size are those of that table, but D and trimming were determined from the DNA. The data hold approximately 170,000 clones, with about 90% observed a single time. The chain combines TRBV18 with TRBJ1-1; 8 nucleotides match TRBD1. The origin of this receptor is a woman between 65 and 79 years old with acute or convalescent COVID-19. Input material: peripheral blood. The CDR3 nucleotides are TGTGCCAGCTCACGACAGGGGCTGGGCACTGAAGCTTTCTTT. This codes for CASSRQGLGTEAFF.